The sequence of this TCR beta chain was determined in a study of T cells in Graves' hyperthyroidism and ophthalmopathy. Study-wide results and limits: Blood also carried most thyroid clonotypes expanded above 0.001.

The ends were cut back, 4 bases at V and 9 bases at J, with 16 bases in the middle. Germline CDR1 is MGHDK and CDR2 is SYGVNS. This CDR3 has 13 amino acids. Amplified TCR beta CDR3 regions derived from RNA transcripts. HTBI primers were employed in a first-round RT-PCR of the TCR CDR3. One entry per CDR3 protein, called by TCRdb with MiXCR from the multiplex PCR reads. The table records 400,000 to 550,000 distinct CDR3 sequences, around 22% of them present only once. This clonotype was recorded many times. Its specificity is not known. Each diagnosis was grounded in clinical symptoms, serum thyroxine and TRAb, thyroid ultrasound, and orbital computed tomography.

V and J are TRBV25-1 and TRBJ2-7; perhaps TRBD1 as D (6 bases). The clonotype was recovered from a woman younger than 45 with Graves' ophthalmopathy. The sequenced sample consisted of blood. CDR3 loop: CASSGRGLGGQYF. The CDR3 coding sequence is TGTGCCAGCAGTGGCAGGGGTCTCGGCGGGCAGTACTTC.